The rows below give T cell receptor beta chains drawn from one sample of a study of blood T cell repertoires in COVID-19. Clones were read by immunoSEQ multiplex PCR, and TCRdb kept only the in-frame ones, dropping some. The table shows roughly 220,000 clones, with roughly 89% occurring only once. Sequencing used PBMCs or T cells enriched from blood (not recorded which). The receptors stem from a woman in her thirties or forties with acute COVID-19. Both conserved end residues are part of each CDR3. Clone sizes are given selectively: once, few, many, or a class where the clone is expanded.

CDR3 protein	V gene	J gene	clone size
CASSSGGTGTGNTIYF	TRBV19	TRBJ1-3	.
CATAARADTQYF	TRBV24-1	TRBJ2-3	.
CATAGGYGYTF	TRBV2	TRBJ1-2	.
CASSEPGQGEGYTF	TRBV9	TRBJ1-2	.
CASSRVNNGELFF	TRBV12-3/TRBV12-4	TRBJ2-2	.
CASSLALSGKESFF	TRBV7-2	TRBJ1-1	.
CASSSGRTTNEKLFF	TRBV27	TRBJ1-4	.
CASSDRQGRGHPEAFF	TRBV7-9	TRBJ1-1	once
CASSFKSGGAYNEQFF	TRBV7-6	TRBJ2-1	.
CASSTQKPGLFTGELFF	TRBV11-2	TRBJ2-2	.
CASSLARRFYGYTF	TRBV5-8	TRBJ1-2	.